The 21 T cell receptor beta chains below come from one sample, sequenced in a study of response to subunit inactivated influenza vaccine listed by TCRdb under 2018. To prepare the library, RT-PCR was applied. Instrument on record: Illumina HiSeq 2500. TCRdb trimmed the raw reads at Q25, called clones with MiXCR and kept productive beta chains. Entries that share a CDR3 protein sequence are merged under the most common genes and DNA. For this sample the table gives 400,000 to 550,000 distinct CDR3 sequences, of which about 25% were detected only once. The ten largest make up around 1.8% of the sample. This sample comprised CD4+ T cells sorted from PBMCs, obtained about 5 days after vaccination. The origin of the receptors is a man in his fifties who received an inactivated influenza vaccine. Donor details come from another sample of the same person, matched by shared clones.

This chain joins TRBV7-8 and TRBJ1-4; D is perhaps TRBD1 (5 bases). Between the trimmed V and J ends, which lost 5 bases and 0 bases, there was a span of 13 bases. Germline assignment: CDR1 SGHVS and CDR2 FQNEAQ. The CDR3 has 16 amino acids. CDR3 loop: CASSARRGATNEKLFF. The DNA for the CDR3 is TGTGCCAGCAGCGCCCGTAGGGGTGCAACTAATGAAAAACTGTTTTTT.

This clonotype was observed a handful of times. This chain connects TRBV12-3 or TRBV12-4 to TRBJ2-1; D ambiguous. Trimming left V 7 bases short and J 9 bases short, with 16 bases between. CDR3 length equals 13 residues. The CDR3 region has the DNA TGTGCCAGCATTGGTCCCCCCGCTGCTGAGCAGTTCTTC. Residues: CASIGPPAAEQFF.

The gene calls are TRBV14 and TRBJ2-2; TRBD1 matches 7 bases. Germline CDR1 reads SGHDN; CDR2 reads FVKESK. Trimming cost V 5 bases and J 4 bases; bases outside gene matches: 7. The CDR3 runs to 15 residues. CDR3 sequence reads: CASSSNRGSTGELFF. CDR3 sequence (DNA): TGTGCCAGCAGCTCAAACAGGGGTTCCACCGGGGAGCTGTTTTTT.

This clonotype has just a few counts. This rearrangement joins TRBV5-1 to TRBJ2-3; perhaps TRBD2 as D (5 bases). Germline V gene lookup returns CDR1 SGHRS and CDR2 YFSETQ. The CDR3 has 14 amino acids. V lost 1 base and J 6 bases, leaving 12 bases between the germline ends. In nucleotides, the CDR3 is TGCGCCAGCAGCTTGAATCGGGATGGGGATACGCAGTATTTT. This encodes CASSLNRDGDTQYF.

This clonotype was detected only a few times. CDR3 sequence reads: CSVVPGADTQYF. Here the CDR3 DNA reads TGCAGCGTTGTTCCGGGAGCAGATACGCAGTATTTT. This chain joins TRBV29-1 and TRBJ2-3; perhaps TRBD2 as D (6 bases). The CDR3 extends over 12 amino acids. Germline CDR1 is SQVTM and CDR2 is ANQGSEA. Trimming removed 4 bases at V and 4 bases at J, with 9 bases between.

The gene calls are TRBV20-1 and TRBJ1-1; a possible D gene is TRBD1 (5 bases). From germline, CDR1 is DFQATT and CDR2 SNEGSKA (reference sequence). The CDR3 consists of 15 residues. Deletions cut 5 bases from V and 0 bases from J, with 16 bases between. The CDR3 region has the DNA TGCAGTGCTGGGGGAGGAGGTATGGTGAACACTGAAGCTTTCTTT. Residues: CSAGGGGMVNTEAFF.

This clonotype was seen ten or more times. The V gene is TRBV3-1, the J gene TRBJ2-7, with D hard to call. Germline assignment: CDR1 LGHDT and CDR2 YNNKEL (reference sequence). The CDR3 spans 11 residues. Trimming cost V 5 bases and J 4 bases, with 6 bases left between them. CDR3 nucleotide sequence: TGTGCCAGCAGCACACCTTACGAGCAGTACTTC. Its protein product is CASSTPYEQYF.

This clonotype was counted a single time. The chain carries TRBV29-1 and TRBJ2-3; possibly TRBD1 for D (6 bases). Trimming shortened V by 7 bases and J by 6 bases, and 11 bases separated the two germline ends. Germline V CDR1 and CDR2: SQVTM, ANQGSEA. The CDR3 extends over 11 amino acids. The CDR3 DNA sequence: TGCAGCGGACAGGAAATGGATACGCAGTATTTT. It is translated as CSGQEMDTQYF.

This clonotype has just a few counts. The chain uses TRBV12-3 or TRBV12-4 and TRBJ2-1, with 11 nucleotides matching TRBD2. V gave up 4 bases and J gave up 3 bases; unmatched junction bases: 5. This CDR3 region has 16 residues. In nucleotides, the CDR3 is TGTGCCAGCAGTTGGGGGGGACTAGCGGTCTACAATGAGCAGTTCTTC. This sequence encodes CASSWGGLAVYNEQFF.

V gene TRBV6-6 combines with J gene TRBJ2-5; D gene ambiguous. The germline V gene encodes CDR1 MNHNY and CDR2 SVGAGI (reference sequence). Trimming pared 2 bases from V and 4 bases from J, leaving 8 bases between. The CDR3 runs to 13 residues. CDR3 residues: CASSYRERETQYF. CDR3 sequence (DNA): TGTGCCAGCAGTTACCGAGAACGAGAGACCCAGTACTTC.

The chain employs TRBV25-1 and TRBJ2-1; 12 nucleotides line up with TRBD2. CDR1 is MGHDK, CDR2 SYGVNS, per germline. The CDR3 covers 17 residues. V was clipped by 1 base and J by 7 bases; unmatched bases: 8. The DNA of the CDR3 is TGTGCCAGCAGTGAATGGGCTAGCGGGGGGGGAAGAAATGAGCAGTTCTTC. Its protein is CASSEWASGGGRNEQFF.

This chain connects TRBV11-2 to TRBJ2-1; TRBD2 aligns across 8 bases. Germline V lookup: CDR1 SGHAT, CDR2 FQNNGV. The CDR3 extends over 16 amino acids. The V segment lost 5 bases and the J segment 3 bases; nucleotides outside the gene matches: 9. The CDR3 DNA is TGTGCCAGCAGCAATACCGGGACTAGGAACTACAATGAGCAGTTCTTC. It specifies CASSNTGTRNYNEQFF.

This clonotype was observed many times. The chain has TRBV7-9 and TRBJ1-1; 9 nucleotides line up with TRBD1. The CDR3 runs 12 residues. The junction had 7 bases not matched to a gene; V was cut back by 10 bases and J by 7 bases. CDR1 is SEHNR, CDR2 FQNEAQ, per germline (reference sequence). CDR3 loop: CATRGQGFEAFF. As DNA, the CDR3 is TGTGCCACAAGGGGACAGGGTTTTGAAGCTTTCTTT.

The chain links TRBV7-2 to TRBJ2-2; D possibly matches TRBD1 or TRBD2 (6 bases each). This CDR3 is built from 15 residues. The V gene's germline CDR1 is SGHTA and CDR2 FQGNSA. V was pared by 5 bases and J by 7 bases, with 17 bases between. The CDR3 sequence is CASSARHGGSGELFF. CDR3 coding DNA: TGTGCCAGCAGCGCACGACACGGGGGCAGCGGGGAGCTGTTTTTT.

This rearrangement joins TRBV20-1 to TRBJ2-1, with 9 bases fitting TRBD2. With 3 bases clipped from V and 0 bases from J, the junction kept 6 bases outside the gene matches. This CDR3 is 16 amino acids long. Germline assignment: CDR1 DFQATT and CDR2 SNEGSKA (reference sequence). The CDR3 sequence is CSARRLAGASYNEQFF. CDR3 coding DNA: TGCAGTGCTAGGAGATTAGCGGGGGCCTCCTACAATGAGCAGTTCTTC.

The rearrangement joins TRBV12-3 or TRBV12-4 to TRBJ2-2; D unclear. V lost 5 bases and J lost 5, with 6 bases in between. This CDR3 is built from 12 residues. The CDR3 DNA is TGTGCCAGCAGTCAAAGAACCGGGGAGCTGTTTTTT. Translating it yields CASSQRTGELFF.

The chain recombines TRBV19 with TRBJ1-5; 9 bases agree with TRBD1. The J segment lost 4 bases and the V segment lost 3 bases, leaving 1 base of the junction unmatched. There are 14 residues in the CDR3. Germline values: CDR1 LNHDA, CDR2 SQIVND (reference sequence). DNA of the CDR3: TGTGCCAGTAGTATGGACAGGGGAAATCAGCCCCAGCATTTT. It specifies CASSMDRGNQPQHF.

This clonotype was picked up a small number of times. This chain joins TRBV29-1 and TRBJ2-5; D ambiguous. The CDR3 length is 14 residues. V lost 3 bases, J lost 1 base, and 12 bases lay in between. Germline CDR1 and CDR2: SQVTM and ANQGSEA. The CDR3 sequence is CSVDLDALQETQYF. Here the CDR3 DNA reads TGCAGCGTTGACCTTGATGCACTCCAAGAGACCCAGTACTTC.

This clonotype was found a few times. J is TRBJ1-1 and V is TRBV20-1; D remains ambiguous. The germline V and J ends were trimmed by 0 bases and 0 bases, with 11 bases remaining between them. This CDR3 has 15 residues. Germline CDR1 is DFQATT and CDR2 is SNEGSKA (reference sequence). The CDR3 loop reads CSAREESLMNTEAFF. The CDR3 bases are TGCAGTGCTAGAGAGGAATCCCTCATGAACACTGAAGCTTTCTTT.

This chain's CDR3 is CASSLEKVRGNGYTF. In DNA, the CDR3 is TGTGCCAGCAGCTTGGAAAAGGTCAGGGGGAATGGCTACACCTTC. The V call is TRBV5-6, the J call TRBJ1-2; TRBD1 matches 7 bases. The germline V gene encodes CDR1 SGHDT and CDR2 YYEEEE. CDR3 length: 15 residues. The junction had 8 bases not matched to a gene; V was cut back by 0 bases and J by 6 bases.

This rearrangement joins TRBV29-1 to TRBJ1-3; no clear D gene. CDR1 and CDR2 from the germline V gene are SQVTM and ANQGSEA. CDR3 length equals 14 residues. Trimming shortened V by 4 bases and J by 0 bases, and 10 bases separated the two germline ends. The CDR3 is CSVGGASSGNTIYF. CDR3 DNA: TGCAGCGTTGGGGGAGCAAGCTCTGGAAACACCATATATTTT.